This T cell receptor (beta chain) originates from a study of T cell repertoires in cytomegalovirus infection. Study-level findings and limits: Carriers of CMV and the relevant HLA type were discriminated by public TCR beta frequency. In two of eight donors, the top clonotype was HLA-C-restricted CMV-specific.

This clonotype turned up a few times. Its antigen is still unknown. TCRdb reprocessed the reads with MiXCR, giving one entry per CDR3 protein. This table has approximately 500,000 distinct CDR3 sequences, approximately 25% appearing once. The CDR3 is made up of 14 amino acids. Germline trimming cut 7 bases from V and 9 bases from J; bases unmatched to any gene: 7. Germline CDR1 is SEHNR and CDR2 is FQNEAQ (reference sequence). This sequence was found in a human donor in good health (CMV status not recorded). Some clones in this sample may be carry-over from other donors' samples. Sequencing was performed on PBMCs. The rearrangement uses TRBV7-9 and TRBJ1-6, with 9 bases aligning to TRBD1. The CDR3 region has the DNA TGTGCCAGCACCAAAGGGGACAGGGTTTCACCCCTCCACTTT. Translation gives CASTKGDRVSPLHF.